These T cell receptor beta chains were read from a single sample in a study of shared clonotypes between healthy human individuals. Libraries were prepared by immunoSEQ multiplex PCR; TCRdb keeps only in-frame clonotypes and omits some of them. This table has a few million clones, around 90% appearing once. Material for sequencing was naive CD4+ T cells from PBMCs. The receptors shown here come from a man between 18 and 35 years old in good health. Some clones in this sample may be carry-over from other donors' samples. CDR3s include the opening cysteine and the closing phenylalanine or tryptophan. The D gene is left open where the match is weak. Rows give clone size only sometimes, using once, few, many, or a class for an expanded clone.

CDR3 DNA | CDR3 protein | clone size | CDR3 length | J gene | V gene | D gene
TGTGCCACCTGGGGCAGGCATCAGCCCCAGCATTTT | CATWGRHQPQHF | - | 12 | TRBJ1-5 | TRBV19 | -
TGTGCCAGCAGCCGAGACTCGGACTCCTACGAGCAGTACTTC | CASSRDSDSYEQYF | - | 14 | TRBJ2-7 | TRBV5-4 | -
TGTGCCAGCAGTTACGGGGGCTCTGGAAACACCATATATTTT | CASSYGGSGNTIYF | - | 14 | TRBJ1-3 | TRBV6-5 | -
TGTGCCAGCAGCCAAGTCGGCCGGGGACCCTACAATGAGCAGTTCTTC | CASSQVGRGPYNEQFF | once | 16 | TRBJ2-1 | TRBV14 | -
TGTGCCAGCAGTTACTCTACGGACACCATATATTTT | CASSYSTDTIYF | - | 12 | TRBJ1-3 | TRBV6-6 | -
TGTGCCAGCAGTTCCCTCAGGCTGGGGAACACCTTC | CASSSLRLGNTF | - | 12 | TRBJ1-2 | TRBV28 | -
TGTGCCAGCTCTTCCTCAGGGACAACTAATGAAAAACTGTTTTTT | CASSSSGTTNEKLFF | - | 15 | TRBJ1-4 | TRBV18 | -
TGTGCCAGCAGCTCTGGGACTAGCGGAACATACGAGCAGTACTTC | CASSSGTSGTYEQYF | - | 15 | TRBJ2-7 | TRBV7-3 | TRBD2
TGCACCAGCAGCCCAGGGGTGGGCGAGCAGTACTTC | CTSSPGVGEQYF | few | 12 | TRBJ2-7 | TRBV1 | -
TGTGCCAGCAGCTTTGTGGGGCTATCCGGGGAGACCCAGTACTTC | CASSFVGLSGETQYF | - | 15 | TRBJ2-5 | TRBV7-2 | -
TGTGCCAGCAGTCAGCTCGGGGGTTACTATGGCTACACCTTC | CASSQLGGYYGYTF | - | 14 | TRBJ1-2 | TRBV28 | -
TGTGCCAGCAGCGTAGCTCCCTTCACCGGGGAGCTGTTTTTT | CASSVAPFTGELFF | - | 14 | TRBJ2-2 | TRBV9 | -
TGTGCCAGCAGCCCAAGGGGCAGGGTCAACGAGCAGTACTTC | CASSPRGRVNEQYF | - | 14 | TRBJ2-7 | TRBV7-2 | -
TGTGCCAGCAGCCTTAACAGGGGTGAGGAGACCCAGTACTTC | CASSLNRGEETQYF | - | 14 | TRBJ2-5 | TRBV7-2 | TRBD1
TGTGCCAGCAGCCTGGGGGCCGGACTAGGGTATGGCTACACCTTC | CASSLGAGLGYGYTF | - | 15 | TRBJ1-2 | TRBV28 | -
TGTGCCAGCAGTGAAGCCCCGCCAGGAAGGGAGCAGTACTTC | CASSEAPPGREQYF | - | 14 | TRBJ2-7 | TRBV2 | -